The entry below gives a single T cell receptor beta chain sequence along with its context. One junction end disagrees with the germline gene, perhaps due to a read error. This sample was taken from a study of Graves' ophthalmopathy and Graves' hyperthyroidism. Amplification of the TCR beta CDR3 regions used RNA transcripts (as template). HTBI primers were used in a first-round RT-PCR, which preceded a second-round multiplex PCR. TCRdb re-called the multiplex PCR reads through MiXCR, storing one row per CDR3 protein. The sample lists about 24,000 distinct CDR3 sequences; about 50% were seen once. The V gene's germline CDR1 is MGHRA and CDR2 YSYEKL. This CDR3 region has 13 residues.

The sample taken for sequencing was peripheral blood. The chain has TRBV4-1 and TRBJ1-1, with 7 bases matching TRBD1. The TCR comes from an adult woman with stable Graves' hyperthyroidism. CDR3 residues: CASGDSLNIEAFF. The CDR3 DNA sequence: TGCGCCAGCGGGGACAGCCTGAACATTGAAGCTTTCTTT.